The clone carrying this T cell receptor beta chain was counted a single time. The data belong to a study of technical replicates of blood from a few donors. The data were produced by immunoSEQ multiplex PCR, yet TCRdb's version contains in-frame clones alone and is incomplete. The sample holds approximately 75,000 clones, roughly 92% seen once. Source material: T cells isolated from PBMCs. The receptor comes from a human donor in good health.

The DNA for the CDR3 is TGCGCCAGCAGCTTGGGAACGGGAGCGGGTAACATTCAGTACTTC. Residues: CASSLGTGAGNIQYF. V is TRBV5-1 and J is TRBJ2-4, with D maybe TRBD2 (6 bases). The germline V gene encodes CDR1 SGHRS and CDR2 YFSETQ. Trimming removed 0 bases from V and 7 bases from J, with 14 bases in between. The CDR3 totals 15 residues.